A single sample is the source of the 24 T cell receptor beta chains below, sequenced in a study of blood T cell repertoires in COVID-19. Profiling relied on immunoSEQ multiplex PCR, and the TCRdb table lists in-frame clones only, not all of them. This repertoire shows about 86,000 clones, 70% to 85% found once; its top ten account for 11%. Material for sequencing was peripheral blood. The origin of the receptors is a man between 65 and 79 years old with acute or convalescent COVID-19.

This clone was detected a few times. This chain joins TRBV10-3 and TRBJ1-2; 7 positions match TRBD1. The V gene's germline CDR1 is ENHRY and CDR2 SYGVKD. This CDR3 has 14 residues. J was trimmed by 4 bases and V by 0 bases; bases with no gene match: 2. CDR3 nucleotide sequence: TGTGCCATCAGTGAGTCGGGACAGTCCTATGGCTACACCTTC. The encoded protein is CAISESGQSYGYTF.

This chain connects TRBV5-1 to TRBJ2-7; the match to TRBD1 covers 9 bases. Germline loops: CDR1 SGHRS, CDR2 YFSETQ. J gave up 5 bases and V 3 bases, and 6 bases lay outside the gene matches. The CDR3 extends over 14 amino acids. The CDR3 DNA sequence: TGCGCCAGCAGCTGGGGACAGGGCCCCCACGAGCAGTACTTC. It is translated as CASSWGQGPHEQYF.

V gene TRBV2 combines with J gene TRBJ2-3; 10 bases agree with TRBD2. This CDR3 region has 16 residues. Germline V gene data show CDR1 as SNHLY and CDR2 as FYNNEI. Germline trimming cut 7 bases from V and 3 bases from J; bases unmatched to any gene: 10. DNA for the CDR3: TGTGCCAGCAACCCCGCAAGCGGGGGGGGAACAGATACGCAGTATTTT. Encoded protein: CASNPASGGGTDTQYF.

The chain is built from TRBV5-4 and TRBJ1-1; D uncertain. V shed 1 base and J shed 3 bases, with 4 bases lying between them. The CDR3 has 12 amino acids. From germline, CDR1 is SGHNT and CDR2 YYREEE (reference sequence). CDR3 residues: CASSLPDTEAFF. DNA for the CDR3: TGTGCCAGCAGCTTGCCTGACACTGAAGCTTTCTTT.

The gene calls are TRBV7-9 and TRBJ1-2; no firm D call. CDR1 SEHNR and CDR2 FQNEAQ come from the germline V gene (reference sequence). Trimming pared 1 base from V and 1 base from J, leaving 7 bases between. CDR3 size: 14 residues. The CDR3 protein is CASSLVSYNYGYTF. CDR3 DNA sequence: TGTGCCAGCAGCTTAGTGTCCTATAACTATGGCTACACCTTC.

In this sample, this clone turned up a few times. The genes are TRBV12-3 or TRBV12-4 and TRBJ2-2; 8 nucleotides line up with TRBD1. Trimming removed 6 bases from V and 6 bases from J; junction bases left unmatched: 3. The CDR3 covers 13 residues. CDR3 nucleotides: TGTGCCAGCAGCTGGACAGGGCCCGGGGAGCTGTTTTTT. The encoded protein is CASSWTGPGELFF.

This chain links TRBV5-4 with TRBJ2-1; D is perhaps TRBD2 (5 bases). The V end lost 0 bases, the J end lost 6 bases, and 7 bases lay between the germline ends. This CDR3 region has 13 residues. Germline V gene data show CDR1 as SGHNT and CDR2 as YYREEE (reference sequence). The CDR3 DNA follows: TGTGCCAGCAGCTTGGTGGACTCCAATGAGCAGTTCTTC. Amino acid sequence: CASSLVDSNEQFF.

The chain links TRBV6-5 to TRBJ1-5; no clear D gene. CDR1 and CDR2 from the germline V gene are MNHEY and SVGAGI. This CDR3 region has 13 residues. Trimming pared 5 bases from V and 7 bases from J, leaving 12 bases between. In nucleotides, the CDR3 is TGTGCCAGCAGTCGAGGTGCGGGCCAGCCCCAGCATTTT. Translated, it gives CASSRGAGQPQHF.

This chain connects TRBV7-9 to TRBJ1-3, with TRBD1 matching over 7 bases. Germline values: CDR1 SEHNR, CDR2 FQNEAQ (reference sequence). The CDR3 totals 15 residues. V trimming: 1 base; J trimming: 4 bases; junction bases outside the gene matches: 4. The CDR3 here is CASSLGTGEGNTIYF. In DNA form, the CDR3 reads TGTGCCAGCAGCTTAGGGACAGGAGAAGGAAACACCATATATTTT.

V is TRBV19 and J is TRBJ1-2; the D is unclear. This CDR3 region has 16 residues. V shed 1 base and J shed 2 bases, with 14 bases lying between them. Germline V lookup: CDR1 LNHDA, CDR2 SQIVND (reference sequence). The DNA for the CDR3 is TGTGCCAGTAGTATAGCCGGTCGGGTCGGAAACTATGGCTACACCTTC. Its protein is CASSIAGRVGNYGYTF.

The J gene is TRBJ2-5, the V gene TRBV28; TRBD2 might be the D (5 bases). The germline CDR1 and CDR2 sequences are MDHEN and SYDVKM. V lost 6 bases, J lost 6 bases, and 14 bases lay in between. The CDR3 is 13 amino acids. The CDR3 reads CASSDSAGKTQYF. CDR3 in DNA: TGTGCCAGCAGCGACTCCGCCGGGAAGACCCAGTACTTC. The variable domain in full, completed from reference TRBV28 and TRBJ2-5, reads DVKVTQSSRYLVKRTGEKVFLECVQDMDHENMFWYRQDPGLGLRLIYFSYDVKMKEKGDIPEGYSVSREKKERFSLILESASTNQTSMYLCASSDSAGKTQYFGPGTRLLVL.

This clone was recorded a few times. The V gene is TRBV10-2, the J gene TRBJ2-7; a weak D match, TRBD1 (6 bases). The germline gives CDR1 WSHSY, CDR2 SAAADI. This CDR3 region has 13 residues. V lost 0 bases to trimming and J lost 3 bases, with 6 bases between them. In DNA, the CDR3 is TGCGCCAGCAGTGAGTCAGGGGGCTACGAGCAGTACGTC. Translating gives CASSESGGYEQYV.

V is TRBV3-1 (or the pseudogene TRBV3-2) and J is TRBJ1-1; the D gene is possibly TRBD1 (5 bases). The germline CDR1 and CDR2 sequences are LGHDT and YNNKEL (reference sequence). The CDR3 covers 13 residues. Trimming cost V 1 base and J 4 bases, with 7 bases left between them. The CDR3 is CASSQGRGTEAFF. CDR3 coding DNA: TGTGCCAGCAGCCAAGGAAGGGGCACTGAAGCTTTCTTT.

The CDR3 nucleotides read TGTGCCTGGAGTCTGCAGGGTGGCACTGAAGCTTTCTTT. As protein: CAWSLQGGTEAFF. The rearrangement links TRBV30 to TRBJ1-1, with D possibly TRBD1 on 5 matching bases. Trimming took off 2 bases at V and 4 bases at J, with 11 bases between the two ends. This CDR3 has 13 residues. Germline assignment: CDR1 GTSNPN and CDR2 SVGIG (reference sequence).

This chain links TRBV27 with TRBJ1-2; no clear D gene. The germline V gene has CDR1 MNHEY and CDR2 SMNVEV (reference sequence). The V gene lost 2 bases and the J gene lost 6 bases, with 19 bases spanning the gap. The CDR3 covers 16 residues. The CDR3 reads CASSLTFQAGGDGYTF. The CDR3 coding sequence is TGTGCCAGCAGTTTAACCTTCCAGGCGGGAGGCGATGGCTACACCTTC.

This sequence joins TRBV6-5 and TRBJ2-2; D gene uncertain. Per germline, CDR1 MNHEY and CDR2 SVGAGI. The CDR3 covers 15 residues. The germline V and J ends were trimmed by 0 bases and 6 bases, with 11 bases remaining between them. As DNA, the CDR3 is TGTGCCAGCAGTTACTCCACTCGTGGTCCCGGGGAGCTGTTTTTT. As protein: CASSYSTRGPGELFF.

V is TRBV3-1 (or the pseudogene TRBV3-2) and J is TRBJ1-1; D not resolved. Germline V gives CDR1 LGHDT, CDR2 YNNKEL (reference sequence). V was cut by 8 bases and J by 1 base, with 8 bases left in between. CDR3 size: 12 residues. The CDR3 is CASGRGNTEAFF. The CDR3, as DNA: TGTGCCAGCGGGCGGGGGAACACTGAAGCTTTCTTT.

This chain connects TRBV7-9 to TRBJ1-1, with 9 bases that match TRBD1. The CDR3 totals 17 residues. V trimming: 5 bases; J trimming: 1 base; junction bases outside the gene matches: 11. Germline-derived CDR1 and CDR2 are SEHNR and FQNEAQ (reference sequence). The chain's CDR3 is CASSVGQGFSSNTEAFF. CDR3 coding DNA: TGTGCCAGCAGCGTGGGACAGGGCTTTTCCTCGAACACTGAAGCTTTCTTT.

V gene TRBV5-8 combines with J gene TRBJ2-2; the match to TRBD1 covers 7 bases. Germline CDR1 reads SGHTS; CDR2 reads YDEGEE. The CDR3 sequence is 15 residues long. The J segment lost 3 bases and the V segment lost 4 bases, leaving 6 bases of the junction unmatched. CDR3 residues: CASSVRDRYTGELFF. The CDR3 coding sequence is TGTGCCAGCAGCGTCCGGGACAGATACACCGGGGAGCTGTTTTTT.

The chain uses TRBV7-2 and TRBJ2-3; 11 positions agree with TRBD2. The germline CDR1 and CDR2 sequences are SGHTA and FQGNSA. This CDR3 spans 16 amino acids. V was clipped by 5 bases and J by 2 bases; unmatched bases: 6. CDR3 sequence (DNA): TGTGCCAGCAGCGTCGGGACTAGCGGTATCACAGATACGCAGTATTTT. Translation: CASSVGTSGITDTQYF.

This clone has more than one count but fewer than ten. The chain has TRBV5-1 and TRBJ1-4, with a weak D call TRBD1 (5 bases). Germline V gene lookup returns CDR1 SGHRS and CDR2 YFSETQ. The CDR3 is 15 amino acids. Between the trimmed V and J ends, which lost 3 bases and 5 bases, there was a span of 14 bases. The CDR3 nucleotides are TGCGCCAGCAGCTCCACACCAGACAGAAATGAAAAACTGTTTTTT. Translated: CASSSTPDRNEKLFF. Together with reference TRBV5-1 and TRBJ1-4, the CDR3 gives the full variable domain: KAGVTQTPRYLIKTRGQQVTLSCSPISGHRSVSWYQQTPGQGLQFLFEYFSETQRNKGNFPGRFSGRQFSNSRSEMNVSTLELGDSALYLCASSSTPDRNEKLFFGSGTQLSVL.

Only a few counts were recorded for this clone. V usage is TRBV5-1 and J usage is TRBJ2-7, with 11 bases aligning to TRBD1. The CDR3 is 14 residues long. Unmatched junction bases numbered 6, after V lost 4 bases and J lost 6 bases. Per germline, CDR1 SGHRS and CDR2 YFSETQ. CDR3 in amino acids: CASSAGQGDSEQYF. The CDR3, as DNA: TGCGCCAGCAGCGCGGGACAGGGGGACAGCGAGCAGTACTTC.

This chain uses TRBV28 with TRBJ1-4; no definite D call. Germline assignment: CDR1 MDHEN and CDR2 SYDVKM. The V gene lost 5 bases and the J gene lost 0 bases, with 16 bases spanning the gap. CDR3 length: 17 amino acids. The CDR3, as DNA: TGTGCCAGCAGTGTCGTACAGTTAGGTGCAACTAATGAAAAACTGTTTTTT. Amino acids: CASSVVQLGATNEKLFF.

This clone was observed a handful of times. V gene TRBV19 combines with J gene TRBJ1-6, with a tentative D call TRBD1 (5 bases). The germline CDR1 and CDR2 sequences are LNHDA and SQIVND (reference sequence). The CDR3 spans 16 residues. The ends were cut back, 1 base at V and 7 bases at J, with 14 bases in the middle. The CDR3 DNA is TGTGCCAGTAGTATAGCACTGGGGCAGGAGAATTCACCCCTCCACTTT. It codes for CASSIALGQENSPLHF.